A single sample is the source of the 30 T cell receptor beta chains below, sequenced in a study of patients and donors after allogeneic stem cell transplantation. Each CDR3 protein is one row after TCRdb ran MiXCR on the RT-PCR reads. Here the sample spans some 200,000 distinct CDR3 sequences, around two fifths being singletons. What was sequenced was blood, either unsorted or a sorted T cell fraction (not recorded which). The receptors originated from a human donor who was either an allogeneic HSCT recipient or a stem cell or donor lymphocyte infusion donor (not recorded which). It is not recorded whose cells these are; they may come from a transplant donor.

This clonotype showed up many times. One junction end does not reproduce the germline sequence, and a read error may be involved. This chain joins TRBV7-7 and TRBJ2-2, with 8 bases matching TRBD1. The CDR3 runs to 17 residues. Germline V CDR1 and CDR2: SSHAT, FNYEAQ (reference sequence). The CDR3 is CASSSIGTGRFTGELFF. In nucleotides, the CDR3 is TGTGCTAGCAGCTCGATTGGGACAGGAAGGTTTACCGGGGAGCTGTTTTTT. The whole variable domain, filled in from reference TRBV7-7 and TRBJ2-2, reads GAGVSQSPRYKVTKRGQDVTLRCDPISSHATLYWYQQALGQGPEFLTYFNYEAQPDKSGLPSDRFSAERPEGSISTLTIQRTEQRDSAMYRCASSSIGTGRFTGELFFGEGSRLTVL.

The chain carries TRBV5-1 and TRBJ2-7; the D is unclear. There are 13 residues in the CDR3. V shed 0 bases and J shed 6 bases, with 10 bases lying between them. Germline CDR1 reads SGHRS; CDR2 reads YFSETQ. The CDR3 nucleotides are TGCGCCAGCAGCTTGGACTCCCTGGGCGAGCAGTACTTC. Translating gives CASSLDSLGEQYF.

V gene TRBV7-8 combines with J gene TRBJ1-5, with TRBD1 matching 8 bases. CDR1 and CDR2 from the germline V gene are SGHVS and FQNEAQ. V lost 5 bases, J lost 6 bases, and 6 bases stayed unmatched. CDR3 length equals 14 residues. CDR3 bases: TGTGCCAGCAGCACAGGACAGGGAGGTCAGCCCCAGCATTTT. This codes for CASSTGQGGQPQHF.

This clonotype was picked up a small number of times. The chain joins TRBV6-6 to TRBJ1-3; D gene unclear. Germline lookup yields CDR1 MNHNY and CDR2 SVGAGI (reference sequence). The CDR3 totals 14 residues. The ends were cut back, 2 bases at V and 0 bases at J, with 5 bases in the middle. CDR3 residues: CASSYGNSGNTIYF. The CDR3 DNA reads TGTGCCAGCAGTTACGGGAACTCTGGAAACACCATATATTTT.

The chain joins TRBV5-1 to TRBJ1-1; D is unclear. The CDR3 runs 14 residues. The germline CDR1 and CDR2 sequences are SGHRS and YFSETQ. V lost 4 bases and J 3 bases, leaving 13 bases between the germline ends. The CDR3 protein is CASSLVRVDTEAFF. The CDR3 bases are TGCGCCAGCAGCCTGGTTAGGGTGGACACTGAAGCTTTCTTT.

J is TRBJ1-2 and V is TRBV5-1, with D tentatively TRBD1 (5 bases). The length of the CDR3 is 14 residues. V lost 4 bases and J 4 bases, leaving 14 bases between the germline ends. The V gene's germline CDR1 is SGHRS and CDR2 YFSETQ. CDR3 in amino acids: CASSGGGRVYGYTF. In nucleotides, the CDR3 is TGCGCCAGCAGCGGCGGGGGACGGGTCTATGGCTACACCTTC.

The chain employs TRBV7-2 and TRBJ1-1; unclear D gene. Germline V gene lookup returns CDR1 SGHTA and CDR2 FQGNSA. V shed 5 bases and J shed 1 base, with 8 bases lying between them. The CDR3 contains 13 residues. CDR3 loop: CASSLQWNTEAFF. The DNA for the CDR3 is TGTGCCAGCAGCCTGCAATGGAACACTGAAGCTTTCTTT.

This clonotype was observed a handful of times. The rearrangement uses TRBV20-1 and TRBJ1-4; D gene uncertain. Germline CDR1 reads DFQATT; CDR2 reads SNEGSKA (reference sequence). V was pared by 2 bases and J by 0 bases, with 10 bases between. The CDR3 contains 15 residues. CDR3 DNA sequence: TGCAGTGCTAGACCACGTTACGCAACTAATGAAAAACTGTTTTTT. Translated, it gives CSARPRYATNEKLFF.

This clonotype has only a few counts. V gene TRBV5-1 combines with J gene TRBJ1-2; 9 nucleotides match TRBD1. CDR3 length equals 16 residues. Trimming took 0 bases from V and 5 from J; bases not matched to a gene: 8. Germline V gene lookup returns CDR1 SGHRS and CDR2 YFSETQ. The CDR3 is CASSLAFPGQGYGYTF. CDR3 DNA sequence: TGCGCCAGCAGCTTGGCCTTCCCGGGACAGGGTTATGGCTACACCTTC.

In its sample, this clonotype was seen a few times. The rearrangement joins TRBV29-1 to TRBJ1-2; D is uncertain. V was pared by 0 bases and J by 0 bases, with 5 bases between. The CDR3 length is 13 residues. Germline CDR1 is SQVTM and CDR2 is ANQGSEA. This CDR3 reads CSVEEATNYGYTF. In nucleotides, the CDR3 is TGCAGCGTTGAAGAAGCAACTAACTATGGCTACACCTTC.

The chain recombines TRBV28 with TRBJ2-3; 7 bases align to TRBD2. V was pared by 5 bases and J by 6 bases, with 14 bases of the junction left unmatched. CDR1 is MDHEN, CDR2 SYDVKM, per germline. The CDR3 has 16 residues. For the CDR3, the DNA is TGTGCCAGCAGTAACCCCGAGCGGGGCCGGGCGGATACGCAGTATTTT. Protein sequence: CASSNPERGRADTQYF.

There are a few counts of this clonotype. This sequence joins TRBV28 and TRBJ1-5, with TRBD1 identical over 8 bases. Germline CDR1 and CDR2: MDHEN and SYDVKM. The CDR3 extends over 17 amino acids. After removal of 3 bases from V and 6 bases from J, the junction contained 13 bases not matched to a gene. CDR3 DNA: TGTGCCAGCAGTTTCCCCCCGACAGGGGTAGGAGTTCAGCCCCAGCATTTT. It specifies CASSFPPTGVGVQPQHF.

This clonotype has only a few counts. This sequence joins TRBV7-8 and TRBJ2-1; D call uncertain. This CDR3 region has 15 residues. The V end lost 5 bases, the J end lost 4 bases, and 15 bases lay between the germline ends. The germline V gene encodes CDR1 SGHVS and CDR2 FQNEAQ. CDR3 protein: CASSPSGSFYNEQFF. CDR3 bases: TGTGCCAGCAGCCCGTCCGGGTCTTTTTACAATGAGCAGTTCTTC.

Many counts were recorded for this clonotype. This chain joins TRBV3-1 and TRBJ1-1; D possibly corresponds to TRBD1 (5 bases). The ends were cut back, 8 bases at V and 4 bases at J, with 5 bases in the middle. Germline CDR1 LGHDT, CDR2 YNNKEL (reference sequence). This CDR3 has 10 amino acids. The CDR3 sequence is CASGGTEAFF. The CDR3 region has the DNA TGTGCCAGCGGGGGCACTGAAGCTTTCTTT.

Here the CDR3 DNA reads TGTGCCAGCAGTTTCATGGTCTATGGCTACACCTTC. Encoded protein: CASSFMVYGYTF. This chain links TRBV12-3 or TRBV12-4 with TRBJ1-2; no definite D call. This CDR3 has 12 residues. V was pared by 3 bases and J by 4 bases, with 6 bases between.

There are a few counts of this clonotype. The CDR3 sequence: CASSDPQVSSYNEQFF. The CDR3 coding sequence is TGTGCCAGCAGTGACCCCCAGGTCAGCTCCTACAATGAGCAGTTCTTC. This chain uses TRBV2 with TRBJ2-1; D not certain. Germline CDR1 and CDR2: SNHLY and FYNNEI. V was cut by 3 bases and J by 0 bases, with 12 bases left in between. The CDR3 has 16 residues.

CDR3 DNA sequence: TGTGCCAGCAGTGCCCCGGGAAGGAATGAGCAGTTCTTC. It yields the protein CASSAPGRNEQFF. The J gene is TRBJ2-1, the V gene TRBV2; D is perhaps TRBD2 (5 bases). Germline CDR1 reads SNHLY; CDR2 reads FYNNEI. The CDR3 length is 13 residues. V was pared by 4 bases and J by 7 bases, with 11 bases between.

V is TRBV2 and J is TRBJ1-5, with D tentatively TRBD1 (5 bases). Germline V gives CDR1 SNHLY, CDR2 FYNNEI. The CDR3 has 16 residues. The V end was cut by 6 bases, the J end by 7 bases, with 22 bases between. The CDR3 coding sequence is TGTGCCAGCAGCGGGGACCCTCCGGCGGGGAACCAGCCCCAGCATTTT. Translated, it gives CASSGDPPAGNQPQHF.

This clonotype was counted only a few times. The chain employs TRBV24-1 and TRBJ1-2, with D unresolved. CDR1 is KGHDR and CDR2 is SFDVKD in the germline V gene. The length of the CDR3 is 14 residues. V lost 1 base, J lost 4 bases, and 9 bases lay in between. The CDR3 protein is CATSDFGQSYGYTF. In nucleotides, the CDR3 is TGTGCCACCAGTGATTTCGGGCAGTCCTATGGCTACACCTTC.

In its sample, this clonotype was seen a few times. The chain combines TRBV4-3 with TRBJ2-1, with D hard to call. Trimming took 4 bases from V and 2 from J, leaving 12 bases between them. The CDR3 sequence is 15 residues long. Germline-derived CDR1 and CDR2 are LGHNA and YSLEER. The CDR3 nucleotides read TGCGCCAGCAGCCCGAACAGCAGTCCCTACAATGAGCAGTTCTTC. This codes for CASSPNSSPYNEQFF.

This chain uses TRBV11-3 with TRBJ2-1, with TRBD2 matching 13 bases. The V gene end was trimmed by 4 bases and the J gene end by 6 bases; junction bases not matched to a gene: 9. CDR3 length equals 17 residues. Per the germline V gene, CDR1 is SGHNT and CDR2 is YENEEA. The CDR3: CASSSARLAGGLNEQFF. In DNA, the CDR3 is TGTGCCAGCAGCTCAGCGAGACTAGCGGGAGGACTCAATGAGCAGTTCTTC.

The chain links TRBV28 to TRBJ1-1, with D hard to call. Trimming removed 7 bases from V and 0 bases from J, with 15 bases in between. From germline, CDR1 is MDHEN and CDR2 SYDVKM. This CDR3 is built from 15 residues. The CDR3 is CASTFDTILNTEAFF. The CDR3 DNA sequence: TGTGCCAGCACCTTCGACACCATCCTGAACACTGAAGCTTTCTTT.

Only a few counts were recorded for this clonotype. This chain uses TRBV24-1 with TRBJ1-2; D possibly corresponds to TRBD1 (6 bases). V lost 7 bases and J 8 bases, leaving 22 bases between the germline ends. Germline lookup yields CDR1 KGHDR and CDR2 SFDVKD. The CDR3 has 15 residues. The CDR3 loop reads CATSQEQGLVGGYTF. For the CDR3, the DNA is TGTGCCACCAGCCAAGAACAGGGATTAGTGGGCGGCTACACCTTC.

V gene TRBV2 combines with J gene TRBJ2-3, with 12 positions matching TRBD2. V lost 6 bases to trimming and J lost 2 bases; unmatched junction nucleotides: 9. The CDR3 covers 17 residues. Looked up from germline, CDR1 is SNHLY and CDR2 is FYNNEI. The CDR3 DNA is TGTGCCAGCAGCGCCCAAACTAGCGGGAGGTCCACAGATACGCAGTATTTT. Translated, it gives CASSAQTSGRSTDTQYF. The whole variable domain, filled in from reference TRBV2 and TRBJ2-3, reads EPEVTQTPSHQVTQMGQEVILRCVPISNHLYFYWYRQILGQKVEFLVSFYNNEISEKSEIFDDQFSVERPDGSNFTLKIRSTKLEDSAMYFCASSAQTSGRSTDTQYFGPGTRLTVL.

The chain has TRBV11-1 and TRBJ1-1, with D uncertain. Germline V gene sequence: CDR1 SGHAT, CDR2 FQDESV (reference sequence). The germline V and J ends were trimmed by 1 base and 1 base, with 10 bases remaining between them. The CDR3 loop spans 15 amino acids. The DNA of the CDR3 is TGTGCCAGCAGCTTAGTGTTGGCGGGGAACACTGAAGCTTTCTTT. As protein: CASSLVLAGNTEAFF.

The chain recombines TRBV7-9 with TRBJ2-7; 9 nucleotides match TRBD1. From germline, CDR1 is SEHNR and CDR2 FQNEAQ (reference sequence). The J segment lost 4 bases and the V segment lost 4 bases, leaving 5 bases of the junction unmatched. The CDR3 runs 14 residues. The DNA of the CDR3 is TGTGCCAGCAGCTCCCCGGGACAGGGATACGAGCAGTACTTC. Translated: CASSSPGQGYEQYF. Full variable domain (missing parts from reference TRBV7-9 and TRBJ2-7): DTGVSQNPRHKITKRGQNVTFRCDPISEHNRLYWYRQTLGQGPEFLTYFQNEAQLEKSRLLSDRFSAERPKGSFSTLEIQRTEQGDSAMYLCASSSPGQGYEQYFGPGTRLTVT.

CDR3 protein: CASNRDRAIEPQHF. DNA for the CDR3: TGTGCCAGCAACCGGGACAGGGCTATAGAGCCCCAGCATTTT. The chain carries TRBV28 and TRBJ1-5; 9 nucleotides agree with TRBD1. This CDR3 has 14 residues. Trimming at V came to 7 bases and at J to 8 bases, leaving 9 bases not matched to a gene. The V gene's germline CDR1 is MDHEN and CDR2 SYDVKM.

The gene calls are TRBV2 and TRBJ1-4, with TRBD1 as a possible D gene (5 bases). Germline assignment: CDR1 SNHLY and CDR2 FYNNEI. Trimming shortened V by 7 bases and J by 11 bases, and 17 bases separated the two germline ends. The CDR3 sequence is 13 residues long. CDR3 in amino acids: CASKSWGVLKLFF. The CDR3 region has the DNA TGTGCCAGCAAATCCTGGGGGGTATTGAAACTGTTTTTT.

CDR3 amino acids: CASSPYPSDLETQYF. CDR3 nucleotide sequence: TGTGCCAGCAGCCCTTATCCTAGCGACCTAGAGACCCAGTACTTC. The chain recombines TRBV7-3 with TRBJ2-5; TRBD2 is a possible D gene (6 bases). Germline assignment: CDR1 SGHTA and CDR2 FQGTGA. The CDR3 runs 15 residues. V was clipped by 5 bases and J by 4 bases, with 17 bases between them.

The rearrangement links TRBV7-9 to TRBJ1-1; 10 bases match TRBD1. The CDR3 covers 18 residues. CDR1 and CDR2 (germline): SEHNR, FQNEAQ (reference sequence). The trim removed 4 bases at V and 4 bases at J, leaving 15 bases unmatched. CDR3 region: CASSSPVVGTGVITEAFF. The CDR3 DNA reads TGTGCCAGCAGCTCGCCGGTTGTTGGGACAGGGGTGATCACTGAAGCTTTCTTT.